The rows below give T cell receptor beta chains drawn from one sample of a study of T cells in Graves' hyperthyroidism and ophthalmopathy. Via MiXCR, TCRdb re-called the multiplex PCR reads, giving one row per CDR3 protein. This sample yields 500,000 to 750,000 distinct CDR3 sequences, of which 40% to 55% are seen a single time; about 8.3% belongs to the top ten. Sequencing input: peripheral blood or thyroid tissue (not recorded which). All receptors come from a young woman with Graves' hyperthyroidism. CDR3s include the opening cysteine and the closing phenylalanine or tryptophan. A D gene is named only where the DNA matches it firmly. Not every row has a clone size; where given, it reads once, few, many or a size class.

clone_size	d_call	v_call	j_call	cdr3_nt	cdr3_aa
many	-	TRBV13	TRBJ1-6	TGTGCCAGCAGCTTAGTCCAGAATTCACCCCTCCACTTT	CASSLVQNSPLHF
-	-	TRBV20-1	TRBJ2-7	TGCAGTGCTAGCTTACCTTGGGGACTCGACTACGAGCAGTACTTC	CSASLPWGLDYEQYF
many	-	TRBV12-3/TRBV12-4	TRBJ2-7	TGTGCCAGCAGTTTAGGTCCTAGCGCCCGCTACGAGCAGTACTTC	CASSLGPSARYEQYF
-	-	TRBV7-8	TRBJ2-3	TGTGCCAGCAGCCCCCTCCCTAGCGCATCGACAGATACGCAGTATTTT	CASSPLPSASTDTQYF
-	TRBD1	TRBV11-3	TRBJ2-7	TGTGCCAGCAGCCAACCGAGACAGGGAACCAGCGGGCAGTACTTC	CASSQPRQGTSGQYF
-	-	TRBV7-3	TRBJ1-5	TGTGCCAGCAGCTTAACAACGACAGGTACCCAGCATTTT	CASSLTTTGTQHF
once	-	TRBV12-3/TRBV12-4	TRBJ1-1	TGTGCCAGCAGTCGCCTGGGACGGAAAGGGCGGACTGAAGCTTTCTTT	CASSRLGRKGRTEAFF
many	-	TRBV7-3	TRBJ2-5	TGTGCCAGCAGGGAACGGGGCGGCCAAGAGACCCAGTACTTC	CASRERGGQETQYF
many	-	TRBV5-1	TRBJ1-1	TGCGCCAGCTCCACGGACGGGGGGCGGGCTGAAGCTTTCTTT	CASSTDGGRAEAFF
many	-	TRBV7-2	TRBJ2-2	TGTGCCAGCAGCCCCCCCATTAGCGACACCGGGGAGCTGTTTTTT	CASSPPISDTGELFF
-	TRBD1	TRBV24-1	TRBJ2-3	TGTGCCACCAGTGAAACGGGGGGACAGGGGGCTGTAGATACGCAGTATTTT	CATSETGGQGAVDTQYF
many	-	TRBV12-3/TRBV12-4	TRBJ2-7	TGTGCCAGCAGTTACCCCCGAAACGAGCAGTACTTC	CASSYPRNEQYF
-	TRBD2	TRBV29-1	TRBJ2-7	TGCAGCGTAGCCCCGGGACTAGCGGAGTCCGAGCAGTACTTC	CSVAPGLAESEQYF
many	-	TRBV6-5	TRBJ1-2	TGTGCCAGCAGCCCGTACAGACAGGACCCGCTCTATGGCTACACCTTC	CASSPYRQDPLYGYTF
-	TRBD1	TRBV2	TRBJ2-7	TGTGCCAGCAGTTTATATGGGACAGGGGACGCCTTTTCCTACGAGCGGTACTTC	CASSLYGTGDAFSYERYF
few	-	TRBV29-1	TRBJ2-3	TGCAGCGTCCCGGGACTCGTAATTGCAGATACGCAGTATTTT	CSVPGLVIADTQYF
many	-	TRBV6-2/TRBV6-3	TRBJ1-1	TGTGCCAGCAGTTACTCGACAGCCGAAGCTTTCTTT	CASSYSTAEAFF
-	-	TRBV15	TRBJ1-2	TGTGCCACCAGCCAAATGGATGGCTACACCTTC	CATSQMDGYTF
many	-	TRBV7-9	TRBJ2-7	TGTGCCAGCAGCTTAGGAGGGGACAACCCATACGAGCAGTACTTC	CASSLGGDNPYEQYF
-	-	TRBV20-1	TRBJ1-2	TGCAGTGCTACAGACCCATATCTGGGATCCGACTATGGCTACACCTTC	CSATDPYLGSDYGYTF
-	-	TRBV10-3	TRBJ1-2	TGTGCCATCAGTGACACAGGGTCCTCCGATGGCTACACCTTC	CAISDTGSSDGYTF
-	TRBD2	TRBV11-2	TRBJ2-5	TGTGCCAGCAGCCAAGGGACTAGCGGGAGCCAAGAGACCCAGTGCTTC	CASSQGTSGSQETQCF
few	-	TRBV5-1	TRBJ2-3	TGCGCCAGCAGTGGGGACGGCCTCGGTACGCAGTATTTT	CASSGDGLGTQYF
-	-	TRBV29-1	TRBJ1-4	TGCAGCGTTGACCCTAGGGGTGAAAAACTGTTTTTT	CSVDPRGEKLFF
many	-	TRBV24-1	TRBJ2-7	TGTGCCACCAGTGATACTCTTGCCTACGAGCAGTACTTC	CATSDTLAYEQYF
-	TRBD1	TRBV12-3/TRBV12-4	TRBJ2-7	TGTGCCAGCAGGGAGGGACAGGGGCACGAGCAGTACTTC	CASREGQGHEQYF
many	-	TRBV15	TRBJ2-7	TGTGCCACCAGCAGAGATCAGGGGTTCGAGCAGTACTTC	CATSRDQGFEQYF
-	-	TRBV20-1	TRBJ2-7	TGCAGTGCCCTGGACGAGACCTACGAGCAGTACTTC	CSALDETYEQYF